These 23 T cell receptor beta chains were all obtained from the same sample, sequenced in a study of cytomegalovirus exposure and HLA in healthy donors. The primer mix had 60 Vbeta and 13 Jbeta primers. The assay was immunoSEQ multiplex PCR, and TCRdb's table has in-frame clones only and misses some. Here the sample spans under 150,000 clones, around 77% being singletons. The sample consisted of PBMCs. The receptors here all came from a woman aged 25 to 39 in good health and CMV-seropositive.

The V and J genes are TRBV19 and TRBJ1-1, with 7 bases lining up with TRBD1. Unmatched junction bases numbered 3, after V lost 3 bases and J lost 5 bases. The V gene's germline CDR1 is LNHDA and CDR2 SQIVND (reference sequence). The CDR3 has 13 residues. DNA for the CDR3: TGTGCCAGTAGTATCGAGGGGGCGACTGAAGCTTTCTTT. The encoded protein is CASSIEGATEAFF.

This sequence joins TRBV18 and TRBJ2-7; 9 bases are shared with TRBD1. Germline trimming cut 2 bases from V and 5 bases from J; bases unmatched to any gene: 7. Germline CDR1 and CDR2: KGHSH and LQKENI. The CDR3 runs 15 residues. The CDR3 sequence is CASSPLGQGLDEQYF. In DNA form, the CDR3 reads TGTGCCAGCTCACCATTGGGACAGGGTCTTGACGAGCAGTACTTC. The complete variable domain, with remaining parts taken from reference TRBV18 and TRBJ2-7, reads NAGVMQNPRHLVRRRGQEARLRCSPMKGHSHVYWYRQLPEEGLKFMVYLQKENIIDESGMPKERFSAEFPKEGPSILRIQQVVRGDSAAYFCASSPLGQGLDEQYFGPGTRLTVT.

The rearrangement links TRBV6-1 to TRBJ1-1; TRBD1 aligns across 10 bases. The ends lost 11 bases at V and 5 bases at J; junction bases unmatched: 8. Per the germline V gene, CDR1 is MNHNS and CDR2 is SASEGT. CDR3 length equals 13 residues. The CDR3 spells CAGGQGLRTEAFF. The CDR3 DNA reads as TGTGCCGGGGGACAGGGGCTTCGAACTGAAGCTTTCTTT.

The genes are TRBV11-2 and TRBJ1-4; 9 bases are a match to TRBD1. Per germline, CDR1 SGHAT and CDR2 FQNNGV. V trimming: 5 bases; J trimming: 2 bases; junction bases outside the gene matches: 6. The CDR3 totals 16 residues. CDR3: CASSRGQGVTNEKLFF. The CDR3 nucleotides read TGTGCCAGCAGCCGGGGACAGGGAGTCACTAATGAAAAACTGTTTTTT. The full variable domain, with the rest looked up from reference TRBV11-2 and TRBJ1-4, is EAGVAQSPRYKIIEKRQSVAFWCNPISGHATLYWYQQILGQGPKLLIQFQNNGVVDDSQLPKDRFSAERLKGVDSTLKIQPAKLEDSAVYLCASSRGQGVTNEKLFFGSGTQLSVL.

The rearrangement uses TRBV5-4 and TRBJ2-1; TRBD1 aligns across 7 bases. The junction had 3 bases not matched to a gene; V was cut back by 5 bases and J by 7 bases. The CDR3 is 12 amino acids. Germline values: CDR1 SGHNT, CDR2 YYREEE (reference sequence). The DNA for the CDR3 is TGTGCCAGCAGTGACAGGGAGAATGAGCAGTTCTTC. Its protein product is CASSDRENEQFF.

The genes are TRBV25-1 and TRBJ1-1; possibly TRBD1 for D (5 bases). V gave up 6 bases and J gave up 1 base, with 9 bases separating them. This CDR3 spans 13 amino acids. Germline lookup yields CDR1 MGHDK and CDR2 SYGVNS. The CDR3 DNA reads TGTGCCAGCAGAGCCACAGGGAACACTGAAGCTTTCTTT. Its translation: CASRATGNTEAFF.

The J gene is TRBJ1-4, the V gene TRBV5-1; 8 bases are shared with TRBD1. This CDR3 comprises 14 residues. The germline gives CDR1 SGHRS, CDR2 YFSETQ. After removal of 5 bases from V and 5 bases from J, the junction contained 5 bases not matched to a gene. CDR3: CASRKDRANEKLFF. CDR3 bases: TGCGCCAGCAGAAAGGACAGGGCCAATGAAAAACTGTTTTTT.

This chain joins TRBV29-1 and TRBJ1-2; TRBD1 aligns across 8 bases. This CDR3 spans 12 amino acids. Germline V gene data show CDR1 as SQVTM and CDR2 as ANQGSEA. V was pared by 4 bases and J by 4 bases, with 2 bases of the junction left unmatched. The CDR3 DNA follows: TGCAGCGTTGCTACAGGGGGCTATGGCTACACCTTC. Amino acid sequence: CSVATGGYGYTF. Based on the CDR3 plus reference TRBV29-1 and TRBJ1-2, the full variable domain is SAVISQKPSRDICQRGTSLTIQCQVDSQVTMMFWYRQQPGQSLTLIATANQGSEATYESGFVIDKFPISRPNLTFSTLTVSNMSPEDSSIYLCSVATGGYGYTFGSGTRLTVV.

The chain carries TRBV10-3 and TRBJ1-1; 11 positions match TRBD1. The CDR3 runs 16 residues. Trimming removed 6 bases from V and 4 bases from J; junction bases left unmatched: 10. Germline CDR1 and CDR2: ENHRY and SYGVKD. The CDR3 coding sequence is TGTGCCATCAGCGCTCCTCCCGGGACAGGGGGCACTGAAGCTTTCTTT. It yields the protein CAISAPPGTGGTEAFF.

The genes are TRBV6-1 and TRBJ1-5, with a possible D match to TRBD1 (6 bases). The V end was cut by 4 bases, the J end by 2 bases, with 9 bases between. The CDR3 is 14 amino acids. Germline V gives CDR1 MNHNS, CDR2 SASEGT. CDR3 nucleotides: TGTGCCAGCAGTGGACAGGTCGGCAATCAGCCCCAGCATTTT. It codes for CASSGQVGNQPQHF.

The chain couples TRBV30 to TRBJ1-4; the D gene is possibly TRBD1 (6 bases). The CDR3 length is 13 residues. The germline V gene has CDR1 GTSNPN and CDR2 SVGIG (reference sequence). The ends were cut back, 0 bases at V and 6 bases at J, with 8 bases in the middle. In nucleotides, the CDR3 is TGTGCCTGGAGTGTAGGGACATATGAAAAACTGTTTTTT. It is translated as CAWSVGTYEKLFF.

This clone has just one count. This rearrangement joins TRBV10-3 to TRBJ1-2; D unresolved. The CDR3 extends over 13 amino acids. Germline CDR1 and CDR2: ENHRY and SYGVKD. Trimming pared 5 bases from V and 0 bases from J, leaving 7 bases between. The CDR3 here is CAISFQTNYGYTF. In DNA form, the CDR3 reads TGTGCCATCAGTTTCCAGACTAACTATGGCTACACCTTC.

This clone was detected a few times. The J gene is TRBJ2-2, the V gene TRBV21-1; TRBD2 was called by the table and not checked on the DNA. TRBV21-1 is given as a pseudogene. There are 16 residues in the CDR3. CDR3 region: CASRPRRGRNTGELFF. The CDR3 DNA sequence: TGTGCCAGCAGGCCAAGGAGGGGACGGAACACCGGGGAGCTGTTTTTT.

The rearrangement links TRBV20-1 to TRBJ1-5; D uncertain. The V end lost 6 bases, the J end lost 16 bases, and 19 bases lay between the germline ends. This CDR3 spans 11 amino acids. From germline, CDR1 is DFQATT and CDR2 SNEGSKA (reference sequence). The CDR3 here is CSATNGRAPHF. For the CDR3, the DNA is TGCAGTGCCACCAATGGGAGGGCCCCCCATTTT.

This rearrangement joins TRBV9 to TRBJ2-2; TRBD2 matches 12 bases. Germline CDR1 SGDLS, CDR2 YYNGEE. Trimming cost V 2 bases and J 6 bases; bases outside gene matches: 5. This CDR3 is built from 16 residues. This chain's CDR3 is CASSVPSGGAPGELFF. CDR3 coding DNA: TGTGCCAGCAGCGTCCCTAGCGGGGGGGCGCCCGGGGAGCTGTTTTTT.

V is TRBV10-1 and J is TRBJ2-1; 14 bases are a match to TRBD2. This CDR3 spans 15 amino acids. Trimming took 2 bases from V and 6 from J; bases not matched to a gene: 0. Germline CDR1 reads WNHNN; CDR2 reads SYGVQD (reference sequence). The CDR3 is CASSEGTSGGNEQFF. CDR3 bases: TGCGCCAGCAGTGAGGGGACTAGCGGGGGCAATGAGCAGTTCTTC.

The gene calls are TRBV19 and TRBJ1-4; the D is unclear. The V end was cut by 6 bases, the J end by 8 bases, with 10 bases between. The germline V gene has CDR1 LNHDA and CDR2 SQIVND (reference sequence). This CDR3 is built from 12 residues. CDR3 bases: TGTGCCAGTAGCCGAGTCCGGGAAAAACTGTTTTTT. Protein product: CASSRVREKLFF.

This clone was detected a few times. The J gene is TRBJ2-2, the V gene TRBV10-3; unclear D gene. The CDR3 runs to 12 residues. Trimming took off 3 bases at V and 6 bases at J, with 5 bases between the two ends. Looked up from germline, CDR1 is ENHRY and CDR2 is SYGVKD. The CDR3 sequence is CAISEFAGELFF. For the CDR3, the DNA is TGTGCCATCAGTGAATTCGCCGGGGAGCTGTTTTTT.

In its sample, this clone was seen a few times. The rearrangement uses TRBV19 and TRBJ2-1; D is possibly TRBD2 (6 bases). Between the trimmed V and J ends, which lost 7 bases and 4 bases, there was a span of 17 bases. This CDR3 has 15 amino acids. CDR1 is LNHDA and CDR2 is SQIVND in the germline V gene (reference sequence). CDR3 residues: CASTLIWGEYNEQFF. Here the CDR3 DNA reads TGTGCCAGTACCCTAATATGGGGGGAATACAATGAGCAGTTCTTC.

The rearrangement uses TRBV4-1 and TRBJ2-2, with D unclear. The CDR3 totals 14 residues. The V and J ends lost 3 bases and 9 bases respectively, with 14 bases between them. CDR1 and CDR2 from the germline V gene are MGHRA and YSYEKL. The DNA of the CDR3 is TGCGCCAGCAGCCAGGGTCAGACACAACGGGAGCTGTTTTTT. Translation gives CASSQGQTQRELFF.

Only a few counts were recorded for this clone. The chain couples TRBV7-2 to TRBJ1-2; TRBD1 is a possible D gene (5 bases). V lost 5 bases, J lost 4 bases, and 14 bases lay in between. CDR1 and CDR2 (germline): SGHTA, FQGNSA. This CDR3 is 14 amino acids long. Here the CDR3 DNA reads TGTGCCAGCAGCGGCGGGACGGTTGGCTATGGCTACACCTTC. Encoded protein: CASSGGTVGYGYTF.

The CDR3 region is CASSEGTDSNQPQHF. CDR3 in DNA: TGTGCCAGCAGTGAAGGGACAGATAGCAATCAGCCCCAGCATTTT. The chain links TRBV6-1 to TRBJ1-5; D perhaps matches TRBD1 (6 bases). Germline V gene lookup returns CDR1 MNHNS and CDR2 SASEGT. The CDR3 totals 15 residues. V lost 1 base and J 0 bases, leaving 7 bases between the germline ends.

The chain joins TRBV19 to TRBJ1-2; TRBD1 aligns across 7 bases. This CDR3 comprises 14 residues. V lost 8 bases, J lost 1 base, and 7 bases stayed unmatched. Germline V gene sequence: CDR1 LNHDA, CDR2 SQIVND (reference sequence). The CDR3 coding sequence is TGTGCCAGTGGATCGGGACAGTATAACTATGGCTACACCTTC. It specifies CASGSGQYNYGYTF.